This note documents a single TCR beta chain sequence. Its antigen is as yet unknown. This specimen comes from a study of blood T cells in healthy people across ages. The overall study: Roughly one uniquely barcoded beta molecule per two T cells was captured.

Study-level points and caveats: Unknown CMV status may confound age-related changes in expanded clones.

It was with a sample-barcoded 5' primer and a J-beta primer mix that a second PCR of roughly 6 to 11 cycles was run. TCRdb passed the 5' RACE reads through MiXCR, listing each CDR3 protein once. The sample has some 1,000,000 distinct CDR3 sequences, about 25% seen once. CDR1 and CDR2 (germline): KGHDR, SFDVKD. V shed 3 bases and J 1 base; nucleotides not matched to a gene: 1. The length of the CDR3 is 15 residues. These same data were also listed under a study on T cells of mothers and their children. This second study says: Nine systemically healthy Caucasian donors: three mothers, six children.

This chain connects TRBV24-1 to TRBJ2-3; 9 bases fit TRBD1. This TCR was sampled from a girl aged 2-10 years in good health. The sequencing input was blood. The CDR3 sequence: CATSDRTGGTDTQYF. The CDR3, as DNA: TGTGCCACCAGTGATAGGACAGGGGGCACAGATACGCAGTATTTT.